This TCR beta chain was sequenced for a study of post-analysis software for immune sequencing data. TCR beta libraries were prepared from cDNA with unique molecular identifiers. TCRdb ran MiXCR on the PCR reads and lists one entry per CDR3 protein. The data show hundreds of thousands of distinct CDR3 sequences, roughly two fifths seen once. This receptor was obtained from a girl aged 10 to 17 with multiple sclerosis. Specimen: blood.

The CDR3 nucleotides read TGTGCCATCAGTTCCCAAGGGAGGATGGAGAATGAGCAGTTCTTC. Protein sequence: CAISSQGRMENEQFF. The chain employs TRBV10-3 and TRBJ2-1; a possible D gene is TRBD2 (6 bases). CDR3 length: 15 amino acids. CDR1 and CDR2 (germline): ENHRY, SYGVKD. Trimming left V 5 bases short and J 7 bases short, with 18 bases between.